These 7 T cell receptor beta chains originate from one sample sequenced in a study of cytomegalovirus exposure and HLA in healthy donors. The PCR had 60 Vbeta and 13 Jbeta primers. The assay was immunoSEQ multiplex PCR, and TCRdb's table has in-frame clones only and misses some. The sample comprises about 140,000 clones, about three quarters of which are singletons, and approximately 6.2% rests with the top ten. Specimen: PBMCs. Every receptor here comes from a middle-aged man in good health and CMV-seropositive.

This chain's CDR3 is CASSLGLAGALGGELFF. For the CDR3, the DNA is TGCGCCAGCAGCCTCGGACTAGCGGGGGCCCTTGGCGGGGAGCTGTTTTTT. The genes are TRBV5-1 and TRBJ2-2; 13 bases line up with TRBD2. V gave up 4 bases and J gave up 7 bases; unmatched junction bases: 10. The CDR3 totals 17 residues. CDR1 SGHRS and CDR2 YFSETQ come from the germline V gene.

The CDR3 nucleotides are TGTGCCACCAGCAGGGGGGACAGGAATTCACCCCTCCACTTT. Protein product: CATSRGDRNSPLHF. The chain couples TRBV15 to TRBJ1-6; 8 bases line up with TRBD1. Looked up from germline, CDR1 is LNHNV and CDR2 is YYDKDF (reference sequence). CDR3 length equals 14 residues. V lost 3 bases, J lost 7 bases, and 2 bases stayed unmatched.

This clone was counted only a few times. The rearrangement joins TRBV7-6 to TRBJ2-5; TRBD2 matches 7 bases. Looked up from germline, CDR1 is SGHVS and CDR2 is FNYEAQ. J gave up 4 bases and V 1 base, and 9 bases lay outside the gene matches. The CDR3 extends over 16 amino acids. The CDR3 reads CASSLGPSGAGETQYF. In nucleotides, the CDR3 is TGTGCCAGCAGCTTAGGTCCCAGCGGGGCGGGAGAGACCCAGTACTTC. The whole variable domain, filled in from reference TRBV7-6 and TRBJ2-5, reads GAGVSQSPRYKVTKRGQDVALRCDPISGHVSLYWYRQALGQGPEFLTYFNYEAQQDKSGLPNDRFSAERPEGSISTLTIQRTEQRDSAMYRCASSLGPSGAGETQYFGPGTRLLVL.

This rearrangement joins TRBV9 to TRBJ1-2, with a tentative D call TRBD1 (5 bases). The CDR3 contains 15 residues. Germline assignment: CDR1 SGDLS and CDR2 YYNGEE. V gave up 1 base and J gave up 3 bases, with 13 bases separating them. The CDR3 coding sequence is TGTGCCAGCAGCGTAAGGGCAGGGCCGCACTATGGCTACACCTTC. Its translation: CASSVRAGPHYGYTF.

This chain uses TRBV7-2 with TRBJ2-2; 11 positions agree with TRBD2. CDR3 length: 16 amino acids. Germline loops: CDR1 SGHTA, CDR2 FQGNSA. With V trimmed by 5 bases and J by 2 bases, 4 bases remained unmatched. The CDR3 protein is CASSVTSGVNTGELFF. As DNA, the CDR3 is TGTGCCAGCAGCGTGACTAGCGGGGTTAACACCGGGGAGCTGTTTTTT.

The chain joins TRBV2 to TRBJ2-7; 7 bases fit TRBD1. The trim removed 6 bases at V and 4 bases at J, leaving 12 bases unmatched. Germline assignment: CDR1 SNHLY and CDR2 FYNNEI. The CDR3 length is 15 residues. The CDR3 DNA is TGTGCCAGCAGCCAACTATACGGGACAGTGTACGAGCAGTACTTC. This translates into CASSQLYGTVYEQYF. Filled out from reference TRBV2 and TRBJ2-7, the complete variable domain reads EPEVTQTPSHQVTQMGQEVILRCVPISNHLYFYWYRQILGQKVEFLVSFYNNEISEKSEIFDDQFSVERPDGSNFTLKIRSTKLEDSAMYFCASSQLYGTVYEQYFGPGTRLTVT.

The chain employs TRBV7-8 and TRBJ2-7, with TRBD2 matching 12 bases. This CDR3 is built from 16 residues. The V gene's germline CDR1 is SGHVS and CDR2 FQNEAQ. The J segment lost 0 bases and the V segment lost 4 bases, leaving 4 bases of the junction unmatched. CDR3 DNA: TGTGCCAGCAGCTCTCTAGCGGGAGGGTACTCCTACGAGCAGTACTTC. Its translation: CASSSLAGGYSYEQYF.